This T cell receptor beta chain was retrieved from a study of Ad26.COV2.S vaccination and SARS-CoV-2 variants. Looking at the study overall: Ad26.COV2.S arm of COV1001 included the donor. In the study, Ad26.COV2.S was injected intramuscularly once, or twice 56 days apart. Findings and caveats of the study: Breadth and depth estimates from TCRs may understate total T cell responses.

The repertoire was sequenced with immunoSEQ multiplex PCR; TCRdb's copy has only in-frame clones and lacks some. The sample consists of 380,000 or so clones, approximately 90% of them appearing once. Points on this clone: The antigen is undetermined.

The CDR3 is 14 amino acids. Germline V gene lookup returns CDR1 MNHEY and CDR2 SVGAGI. The V gene end was trimmed by 5 bases and the J gene end by 0 bases; junction bases not matched to a gene: 3. The treatment denotes: approximately 18 received Ad26.COV2.S at low or high dose, single or two shots; a few received placebo; per-sample allocation not given. Sample collection was performed on day 63 after the first vaccine or placebo injection. The donor's status was that of an adult aged 18-55 years in Boston. The rearrangement links TRBV6-5 to TRBJ2-5, with TRBD2 identical over 7 bases. Sequenced material: peripheral blood, taken in a trial of Ad26.COV2.S vaccine versus placebo. The source of this sequence is a person aged 18-60 years who received the Ad26.COV2.S COVID-19 vaccine or a placebo. The CDR3 region is CASSHGTNQETQYF. The CDR3 nucleotides are TGTGCCAGCAGTCACGGGACTAACCAAGAGACCCAGTACTTC.